This TCR beta chain was captured in a study of shared clonotypes between healthy human individuals. Whole-study context: Ranging from 18 to 49 in age, donors were two women and three men. The study, taken as a whole, reports: All-four-donor shared clonotypes had higher generation probabilities than non-shared clonotypes did.

V was pared by 4 bases and J by 5 bases, with 11 bases between. In germline, CDR1 is SEHNR, CDR2 FQNEAQ (reference sequence). This CDR3 has 14 amino acids. Produced via immunoSEQ multiplex PCR; TCRdb's table is partial and in-frame only. This table holds approximately 2.4 million clones, more than 90% found once. Points on this clone: Its antigen is still unknown.

The chain couples TRBV7-9 to TRBJ1-4; possible D gene TRBD1, 6 bases. The receptor was isolated from a man aged 18 to 29 in good health. The sequenced sample was naive CD4+ T cells sorted from blood. Stated subset: CD45RA+ positively selected. CDR3 nucleotide sequence: TGTGCCAGCAGCTCACAGGGAGTAAATGAAAAACTGTTTTTT. Translating it yields CASSSQGVNEKLFF.